This T cell receptor beta chain was retrieved from a study of cytomegalovirus exposure and HLA in healthy donors. As for the study in general: A subsequent analysis reported that the 120 validation repertoires were produced on the same platform that had also been used for the roughly 670 first-cohort repertoires. General study points: Rare TCR sequences predominated, though certain public TCRs were found in many donors. That first-cohort TCR clusters tended to co-occur in the roughly 120 validation repertoires was found in a later analysis.

Profiled with immunoSEQ multiplex PCR; TCRdb holds only in-frame clones, not every one. The data show tens of thousands of clones, under 96% seen once. Details on this clone: The antigen remains unidentified.

With 5 bases removed from V and 7 bases from J, the gap between germline ends came to 20 bases. The CDR3 runs 15 residues. From germline, CDR1 is LNHDA and CDR2 SQIVND (reference sequence). The sample consisted of PBMCs. The sequence came from a woman younger than 35 in good health and CMV-seropositive. This chain connects TRBV19 to TRBJ1-1; perhaps TRBD1 as D (5 bases). This chain's CDR3 is CASSWFLGRGDEAFF. In DNA, the CDR3 is TGTGCCAGTAGTTGGTTTCTGGGGAGGGGAGATGAAGCTTTCTTT.